The sequence of this T cell receptor (beta chain) was determined in a study of B cell selection in AIRE deficiency. Study-level results: Only TCRbeta was sequenced; around 39% of shared healthy Treg sequences appeared in Tconv. In TCRBV usage, CDR3 length and diversity, patient Tconv and Treg cells matched healthy donors. Patient Tconv cells held roughly 31% of Treg sequences shared by healthy donors.

Sequenced by immunoSEQ multiplex PCR; TCRdb stores in-frame clones only, minus some. The data contain roughly 23,000 clones, around 90% of them seen just once; the ten biggest clones take up approximately 1.5%. The CDR3 extends over 20 amino acids. The trim removed 3 bases at V and 1 base at J, leaving 13 bases unmatched. Germline V lookup: CDR1 MGHRA, CDR2 YSYEKL. Details on this clone: Its cognate antigen is unknown.

Regulatory T cells were sorted as CD4+CD25hiCD127low/negative cells. The sequence was collected from a human donor in good health. Sequences were obtained from CD4+CD25+ Tregs sorted from PBMCs. The chain carries TRBV4-1 and TRBJ2-3, with 13 bases matching TRBD2. The DNA for the CDR3 is TGCGCCAGCAGCCACACCCTGGGACTAGCGGGGCCCGGCCGCACAGATACGCAGTATTTT. This codes for CASSHTLGLAGPGRTDTQYF.